The 2 T cell receptor beta chains below were found in one sample sequenced in a study of identical twins. TCRdb independently ran MiXCR on the 5' RACE reads; one entry per CDR3 protein. The profile shows nearly 650,000 distinct CDR3 sequences, 7% to 7.5% of them singletons. This same sample was also taken into another study, of yellow fever vaccine responses in identical twins.

Specimen: PBMCs. All receptors derive from a woman aged 18-29 years in good health.

This sequence joins TRBV2 and TRBJ1-1; no definite D call. With 6 bases removed from V and 2 bases from J, the gap between germline ends came to 10 bases. CDR3 length equals 13 residues. Germline CDR1 reads SNHLY; CDR2 reads FYNNEI. CDR3: CASRNSRNTEAFF. CDR3 sequence (DNA): TGTGCCAGCAGGAATAGCCGAAACACTGAAGCTTTCTTT.

This clonotype came up a few times. The V call is TRBV11-2, the J call TRBJ2-3; no clear D. V was shortened by 6 bases and J by 2 bases, with 12 bases between the two germline ends. The germline gives CDR1 SGHAT, CDR2 FQNNGV. The CDR3 has 14 amino acids. As DNA, the CDR3 is TGTGCCAGCAGATCGGGCCAGAACACAGATACGCAGTATTTT. Its translation: CASRSGQNTDTQYF. Looking up the rest from reference TRBV11-2 and TRBJ2-3 gives the full variable domain: EAGVAQSPRYKIIEKRQSVAFWCNPISGHATLYWYQQILGQGPKLLIQFQNNGVVDDSQLPKDRFSAERLKGVDSTLKIQPAKLEDSAVYLCASRSGQNTDTQYFGPGTRLTVL.